This TCR beta chain was profiled in a study of OX40 agonist ivuxolimab in advanced cancers. Whole-study results and caveats: Still undetermined is the antigen specificity of the expanded peripheral T cells. On average, CD8+ T cells had more expanded clones than CD4+. Partial responders at 0.1-3.0 mg/kg showed near-lowest clonal expansion.

Concerning this clone itself: Its target is not known.

The length of the CDR3 is 15 residues. In germline, CDR1 is MNHNS, CDR2 SASEGT. The trim removed 7 bases at V and 0 bases at J, leaving 9 bases unmatched. At cycle 4 day 1, cycle 7 day 1, and baseline, blood was sampled. Produced via immunoSEQ multiplex PCR; TCRdb's table is partial and in-frame only. The sample contains more than 60,000 clones, over 80% of which appear only once. The chain combines TRBV6-1 with TRBJ2-7; TRBD2 matches 7 bases. The input for sequencing was CD4+ or CD8+ T cells sorted from blood, taken in a trial of the OX40 agonist ivuxolimab. The sequence derives from an adult with an advanced solid tumor such as melanoma, head and neck, liver or kidney cancer. CDR3 sequence: CASMRASGLSYEQYF. The CDR3 bases are TGTGCCAGCATGAGGGCTAGCGGACTCTCCTACGAGCAGTACTTC.